This section outlines one T cell receptor beta chain sequence together with its context. Antigen: not known. TCRdb ran MiXCR on the 5' RACE reads and lists one entry per CDR3 protein. The table has some 260,000 distinct CDR3 sequences, over 15% seen once. This entry is derived from a study of T-cell memory formation after mild COVID-19. Points from the study as a whole: Clones that contracted clustered mainly in CM and EM if CD4+ and in EMRA if CD8+. Whereas later expanders leaned CD4+, clones contracting day 15 to 85 showed a balanced CD4/CD8 makeup. There were some responding clones in pre-infection memory, which suggested that cross-reactive memory had joined.

The CDR3 has 14 amino acids. Trimming shortened V by 6 bases and J by 4 bases, and 16 bases separated the two germline ends. The chain recombines TRBV12-3 or TRBV12-4 with TRBJ2-7; D tentatively fits TRBD1 or TRBD2 (5 bases each). The receptor's source is a man between 18 and 29 years old who had mild COVID-19 (a few samples of this study predate the infection). Cell type and time point are not known. Sequencing input: PBMCs or a T cell subset sorted from them (not recorded which). For the CDR3, the DNA is TGTGCCAGCAGCCGAGAGGGGTCTTCGTACGAGCAGTACTTC. This codes for CASSREGSSYEQYF.